This record looks at one T cell receptor (beta chain) sequence and its context. Its antigen remains unknown. Healthy donors had no documented immune events, such as infections, while sampled. V lost 6 bases and J lost 8, with 13 bases in between. This CDR3 comprises 11 residues. The V gene's germline CDR1 is SQVTM and CDR2 ANQGSEA. Generated by immunoSEQ multiplex PCR, the TCRdb table keeps only in-frame clones and is missing some. This sample has under 150,000 clones, with roughly 84% found just once. These data are taken from a study of identifying expanded T cells in peripheral blood. Points from the study as a whole: Clone count variance between roughly 2-week samples rose with total template count. About 1.2 clones differed between technical replicates, versus roughly 17 and 20 over time.

This sequence was found in a person aged 18 to 75 in good health. The V call is TRBV29-1, the J call TRBJ1-2, with TRBD1 as a possible D gene (5 bases). Sequenced input: blood. Here the CDR3 reads CSVPSQGGYTF. As DNA, the CDR3 is TGCAGCGTCCCCAGTCAGGGCGGCTACACCTTC.